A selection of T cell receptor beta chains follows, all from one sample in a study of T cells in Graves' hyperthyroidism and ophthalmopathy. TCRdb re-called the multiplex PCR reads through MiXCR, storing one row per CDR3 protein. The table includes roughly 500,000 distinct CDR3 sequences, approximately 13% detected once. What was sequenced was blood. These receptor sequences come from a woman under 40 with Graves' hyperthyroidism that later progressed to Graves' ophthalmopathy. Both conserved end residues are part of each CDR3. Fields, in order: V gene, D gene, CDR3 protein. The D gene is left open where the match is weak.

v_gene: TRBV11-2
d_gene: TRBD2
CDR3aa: CASSLRREQYEQYF

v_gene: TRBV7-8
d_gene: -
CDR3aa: CASSLDVGLGDQPQHF

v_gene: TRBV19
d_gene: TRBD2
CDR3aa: CASRSSGSSYNEQFF

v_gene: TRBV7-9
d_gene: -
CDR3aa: CASSPWGEDSGANVLTF

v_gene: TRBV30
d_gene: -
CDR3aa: CASVSEQSTEKLFF

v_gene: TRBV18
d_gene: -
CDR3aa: CASSPGGQTYEQYF

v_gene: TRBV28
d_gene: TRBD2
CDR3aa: CASSLGLAGAPLYEQYF

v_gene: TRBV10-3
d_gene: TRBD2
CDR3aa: CAISDTLAGSQETQYF

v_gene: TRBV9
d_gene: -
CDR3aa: CASSPDLQGNSPLHF

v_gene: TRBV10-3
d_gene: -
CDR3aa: CATRGPQETQYF

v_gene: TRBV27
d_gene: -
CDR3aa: CASSWTGDAEAFF

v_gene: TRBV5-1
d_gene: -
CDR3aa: CASSLALFGGTEAFF